This T cell receptor (beta chain) came from a study of cytomegalovirus exposure and HLA in healthy donors. PCR was performed using 60 Vbeta and 13 Jbeta primers. Sequencing was performed with immunoSEQ multiplex PCR; in TCRdb, only in-frame clones are kept and a portion is missing. Of approximately 100,000 clones in the sample, about 80% are singletons; the top ten hold over 4%. This CDR3 region has 13 residues. Germline V gene data show CDR1 as SGHRS and CDR2 as YFSETQ. The V end lost 7 bases, the J end lost 1 base, and 10 bases lay between the germline ends. The receptor was derived from a female donor in good health and CMV-seropositive. The sequenced material came from PBMCs. The chain joins TRBV5-1 to TRBJ2-3; unclear D gene. In nucleotides, the CDR3 is TGCGCCAGCTTTTCCATCCGCACAGATACGCAGTATTTT. Its protein product is CASFSIRTDTQYF.